Shown below are 18 T cell receptor beta chains from a single sample sequenced in a study of T cells expressing NK-cell markers (dated by TCRdb to the early 2020s). Library prep was done by 5' RACE. The reads were generated on an Illumina HiSeq 2000. Reads reprocessed by TCRdb are summarized as one entry per CDR3 protein sequence, and DNA is absent. The sample table holds hundreds of thousands of distinct CDR3 sequences. 3% to 4.5% of the sample rests with the top ten. Material for sequencing was blood T cells: a sorted CD56 or NKG2C T cell subset, CD4+ or CD8+ T cells, or bulk PBMC T cells (not recorded which). These receptors came from a man between 18 and 35 years old in good health. Donor details come from another sample of the same person, matched by shared clones.

The chain has TRBV9 and TRBJ1-5. Germline loops: CDR1 SGDLS, CDR2 YYNGEE. The CDR3 sequence is 13 residues long. The CDR3 sequence: CASSVASGYAQHF.

The genes are TRBV20-1 and TRBJ1-1; TCRdb's D call, TRBD1, is unchecked because there is no DNA. The length of the CDR3 is 16 residues. Germline loops: CDR1 DFQATT, CDR2 SNEGSKA (reference sequence). CDR3 sequence reads: CSALGQGALTNTEAFF.

V usage is TRBV12-3 or TRBV12-4 and J usage is TRBJ1-4; TCRdb calls TRBD1, which cannot be checked without DNA. CDR3 length: 13 amino acids. CDR3 protein: CASRPSAGEKLFF.

The chain carries TRBV6-1 and TRBJ2-7; with no DNA, the TCRdb D assignment of TRBD1 cannot be verified. This CDR3 has 13 amino acids. Germline lookup yields CDR1 MNHNS and CDR2 SASEGT. CDR3 protein: CASSDTRDTAQYF.

The V call is TRBV15, the J call TRBJ2-5; TCRdb designates TRBD1, a call that cannot be tested without DNA. Germline loops: CDR1 LNHNV, CDR2 YYDKDF (reference sequence). This CDR3 comprises 15 residues. CDR3 residues: CATSRDWQGSGTQYF.

The rearrangement joins TRBV6-1 to TRBJ1-5; TCRdb picks TRBD1, but there is no DNA to check that call. Germline lookup yields CDR1 MNHNS and CDR2 SASEGT. There are 15 residues in the CDR3. The CDR3 reads CASSRVAGAHQPQHF.

The gene calls are TRBV20-1 and TRBJ2-7. Germline CDR1 and CDR2: DFQATT and SNEGSKA (reference sequence). There are 14 residues in the CDR3. The CDR3 sequence: CSATRGSSDDEQYF.

The gene calls are TRBV15 and TRBJ2-5; the D call from TCRdb, TRBD1, cannot be confirmed without DNA. CDR1 LNHNV and CDR2 YYDKDF come from the germline V gene (reference sequence). This CDR3 is 18 amino acids long. The chain's CDR3 is CATSRDLGTRNLQETQYF.

The chain links TRBV12-3 or TRBV12-4 to TRBJ2-1; TCRdb's assignment of TRBD2 cannot be checked, as there is no DNA. The CDR3 length is 16 residues. The CDR3 loop reads CASSSGTSGLSNEQFF.

The V gene is TRBV7-2, the J gene TRBJ2-2; TCRdb returns TRBD1, unconfirmable since there is no DNA. The germline V gene encodes CDR1 SGHTA and CDR2 FQGNSA. The CDR3 sequence is 15 residues long. This chain's CDR3 is CASRNGRQNTGELFF.

J is TRBJ2-7 and V is TRBV12-3 or TRBV12-4; the TCRdb D gene call, TRBD1, has no DNA to confirm it. The CDR3 runs 15 residues. CDR3 residues: CASSPSAARAYEQYF.

The chain couples TRBV7-9 to TRBJ2-7; TCRdb gives TRBD1 as the D gene, but with no DNA this cannot be confirmed. CDR1 is SEHNR, CDR2 FQNEAQ, per germline (reference sequence). The CDR3 has 16 amino acids. CDR3 sequence reads: CASSKRRGDRVGEQYF.

V is TRBV7-2 and J is TRBJ2-1; TCRdb outputs TRBD2, but without DNA this stays unchecked. Germline values: CDR1 SGHTA, CDR2 FQGNSA. The CDR3 is 13 residues long. The CDR3 sequence: CASSLGGSPEQFF.

The J gene is TRBJ2-1, the V gene TRBV10-3; without DNA, the TCRdb call of TRBD2 cannot be checked. The CDR3 is made up of 16 amino acids. CDR1 ENHRY and CDR2 SYGVKD come from the germline V gene. The CDR3 reads CAISGTSGSRYNEQFF.

The V gene is TRBV24-1, the J gene TRBJ2-7; lacking DNA, the TRBD1 call made by TCRdb goes unchecked. Germline V gene lookup returns CDR1 KGHDR and CDR2 SFDVKD. The CDR3 totals 14 residues. Here the CDR3 reads CATLVSGGPYEQYF.

The chain couples TRBV6-1 to TRBJ1-1. CDR3 length equals 16 residues. The germline gives CDR1 MNHNS, CDR2 SASEGT. The CDR3: CASSSTYTNANTEAFF.

The chain recombines TRBV6-2 or TRBV6-3 with TRBJ2-2; TCRdb names TRBD1, which stays unverified in the absence of DNA. The CDR3 contains 15 residues. Germline-derived CDR1 and CDR2 are MNHEY and SVGEGT. The CDR3 sequence is CASSPDSWVTGELFF.

The chain recombines TRBV12-3 or TRBV12-4 with TRBJ2-7; TCRdb's D call, TRBD2, is unchecked because there is no DNA. This CDR3 contains 14 residues. CDR3 in amino acids: CASREGLGHYEQYF.